The sequence of this T cell receptor (beta chain) was determined in a study of CD8 T cells in Susac syndrome (dated by TCRdb to 2018 to 2020). At the level of the whole study: Repertoire sequencing was used to test whether CD8+ T cell activation and differentiation in Susac syndrome was antigen driven. Clonality of the CD8+ T cell repertoire was compared between more than 10 healthy donors, roughly 14 Susac syndrome patients and some 15 multiple sclerosis patients.

The CDR3 starts with the cysteine, ends with the phenylalanine, and has 14 residues. Only the CDR3 region is kept as DNA, spanning 42 bases read in frame from base 1. V sheds 2 bases and J sheds 2 bases, leaving 9 bases between their ends. CDR1 and CDR2 (MNHEY, SVGAGI) derive from the germline V gene. RNA was extracted using the RNeasy kit, and about 0.45 to 1 microgram was reverse transcribed with random hexamers. The immunoSEQ multiplex PCR assay, which covers 54 Vbeta and 13 Jbeta segments, was used to amplify TCR beta CDR3 regions. PCR amplification bias was corrected using a synthetic template baseline for primer optimization and computational correction. On the authors' methods: Reads were annotated to V, D and J genes per IMGT and analyzed with immunoSEQ Analyzer, keeping only productive sequences. To calculate clonality, Shannon entropy was normalized by log2 of the number of productive unique sequences and then subtracted from one. For each patient and control, public and private clones were evaluated among the 100 most prevalent clones. A clone was defined as Susac-specific if it was absent from the healthy and MS cohorts, from 1052 published viral clones and from other ImmuneACCESS disease sequences. Through fastp at Q25 and MiXCR, TCRdb rebuilt clones from the public reads, retaining in-frame beta chains. CDR3 protein sequences are deduplicated, and each keeps its most common genes and DNA. The V and J calls follow TCRdb's processing rather than the paper's. For this sample there are approximately 300,000 distinct CDR3 sequences; 65% to 90% appear just once. Clones ranked in the top ten supply 0.21% of the sample.

A note on this clonotype: Which antigen it targets is not known. The sample holds no much larger clone one base away, and base qualities are not on file.

Overall results and qualifications from the work: The number of individuals in the TCR sequencing and HLA analysis was acknowledged as relatively small.

Peripheral blood CD8+ and CD4+ T cells from healthy donors, Susac syndrome patients and multiple sclerosis patients were profiled using high-throughput TCR beta sequencing. The multiple sclerosis controls were treatment-naive patients whose relapsing-remitting disease, either stable or active, fulfilled the revised McDonald criteria. Bulk CD8+ and CD4+ T cells were purified by magnetic negative isolation, whereas CD8+ TEMRA cells were enriched by FACS. Blood was drawn into EDTA tubes, processed within 24 hours, and PBMCs were isolated by density gradient centrifugation. PBMCs intended for TCR sequencing were cryopreserved in liquid nitrogen and thawed later in a water bath at 37 degrees C. Purity of sorted or isolated CD4+, CD8+ and CD8+ TEMRA cells was at least 90%.

This receptor was obtained from a human donor with multiple sclerosis. The sequence is built from TRBV6-5 and TRBJ1-1, with an unclear D gene assignment. The specimen was CD8+ T cells from PBMCs. The nucleotides are TGTGCCAGCAGTTACGGGTACAGTAACACTGAAGCTTTCTTT. Its coded protein is CASSYGYSNTEAFF.